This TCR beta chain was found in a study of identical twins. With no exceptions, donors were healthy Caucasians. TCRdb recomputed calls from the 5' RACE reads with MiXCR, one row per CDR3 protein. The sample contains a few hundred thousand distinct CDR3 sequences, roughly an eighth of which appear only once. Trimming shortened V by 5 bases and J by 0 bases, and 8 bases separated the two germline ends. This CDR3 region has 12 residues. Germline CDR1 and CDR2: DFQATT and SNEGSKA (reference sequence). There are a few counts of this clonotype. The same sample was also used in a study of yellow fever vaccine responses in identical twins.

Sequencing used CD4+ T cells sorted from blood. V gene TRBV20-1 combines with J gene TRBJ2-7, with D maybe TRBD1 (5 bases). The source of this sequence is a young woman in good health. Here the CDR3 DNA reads TGCAGTGCTCCAGACAGCTCCTACGAGCAGTACTTC. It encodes CSAPDSSYEQYF.